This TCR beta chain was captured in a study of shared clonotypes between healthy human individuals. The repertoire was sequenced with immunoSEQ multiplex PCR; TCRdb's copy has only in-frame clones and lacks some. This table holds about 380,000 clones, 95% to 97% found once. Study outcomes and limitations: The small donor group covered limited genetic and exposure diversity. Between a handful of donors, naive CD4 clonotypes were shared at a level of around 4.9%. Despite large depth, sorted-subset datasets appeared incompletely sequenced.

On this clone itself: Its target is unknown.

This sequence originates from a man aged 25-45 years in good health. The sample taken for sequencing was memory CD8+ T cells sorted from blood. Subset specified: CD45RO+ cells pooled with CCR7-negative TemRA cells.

This CDR3 reads CASSLKRELPYEQYF. CDR3 nucleotides: TGTGCCAGCAGTCTAAAGCGGGAGCTCCCCTACGAGCAGTACTTC. The chain uses TRBV28 and TRBJ2-7; TRBD2 agrees at 8 bases. Germline V gives CDR1 MDHEN, CDR2 SYDVKM. The CDR3 is 15 amino acids. V was clipped by 5 bases and J by 2 bases; unmatched bases: 8.